Reported below is one T cell receptor beta chain. The data were obtained in a study of blood T cell repertoires in COVID-19. Study in general: COVID-19 samples from acute and convalescent phases originated in the United States, Italy and Spain. In each case, the material was cDNA or gDNA derived from T cells, B-cell-depleted T cells, or PBMCs.

Original methodology: From reference gene primer amplification, estimates of nucleated cell counts were derived. Libraries were prepared by immunoSEQ multiplex PCR; TCRdb keeps only in-frame clonotypes and omits some of them. Clone size and the V and J calls come from that table; the DNA yielded D and trimming. The sample contains tens of thousands of clones, over 75% of which appear only once. The germline gives CDR1 MDHEN, CDR2 SYDVKM. This CDR3 contains 17 residues. V shed 6 bases and J 5 bases; nucleotides not matched to a gene: 15. Sequenced input: peripheral blood. The chain carries TRBV28 and TRBJ2-1; the match to TRBD1 covers 8 bases. The sequence was obtained from a human donor in a cohort sampled during active COVID-19. For the CDR3, the DNA is TGTGCCAGCAGGCAAATTCGCGGGACAGGTTATGACAATGAGCAGTTCTTC. Protein: CASRQIRGTGYDNEQFF.